Sequencing of this T cell receptor beta chain was carried out in a study of neoadjuvant nivolumab and ipilimumab in lung cancer. Overall study results and limits: TCR clonality did not significantly correlate with pathologic tumor regression. TCR richness and clonality were higher in tumors than adjacent uninvolved lung.

Deletions cut 5 bases from V and 2 bases from J, with 15 bases between. Germline V gene lookup returns CDR1 SGHVS and CDR2 FQNEAQ. The CDR3 contains 16 residues. Points on this clone: Its antigen remains unknown.

Profiled with immunoSEQ multiplex PCR; TCRdb holds only in-frame clones, not every one. The data show over 25,000 clones, with nearly 85% seen just once and around 5.1% held by the top ten. This chain joins TRBV7-8 and TRBJ2-2; D gene ambiguous. This receptor was obtained from an adult with non-small cell lung cancer. The sequences come from tumor tissue, collected after neoadjuvant nivolumab, alone or with ipilimumab, at or shortly before surgery. The CDR3 is CASSLDTQLNTGELFF. DNA for the CDR3: TGTGCCAGCAGCCTCGACACGCAATTAAACACCGGGGAGCTGTTTTTT. Complete variable domain (other parts from reference TRBV7-8 and TRBJ2-2): GAGVSQSPRYKVAKRGQDVALRCDPISGHVSLFWYQQALGQGPEFLTYFQNEAQLDKSGLPSDRFFAERPEGSVSTLKIQRTQQEDSAVYLCASSLDTQLNTGELFFGEGSRLTVL.